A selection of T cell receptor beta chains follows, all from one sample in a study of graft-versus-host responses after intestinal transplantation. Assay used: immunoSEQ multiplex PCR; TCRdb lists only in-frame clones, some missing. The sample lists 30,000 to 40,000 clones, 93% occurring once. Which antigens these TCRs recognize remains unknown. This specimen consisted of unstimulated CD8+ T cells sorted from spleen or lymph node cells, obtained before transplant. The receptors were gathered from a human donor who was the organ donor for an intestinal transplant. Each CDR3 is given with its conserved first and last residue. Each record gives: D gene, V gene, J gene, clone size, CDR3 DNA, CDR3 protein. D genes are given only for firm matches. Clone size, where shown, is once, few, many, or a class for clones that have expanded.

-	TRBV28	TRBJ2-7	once	TGTGCCAGCAGTTTTTGGGGGATAGCTCCGCGTTCCTACGAGCAGTACTTC	CASSFWGIAPRSYEQYF
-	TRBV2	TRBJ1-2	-	TGTGCCAGCAGTGAAGAAGGCGGCGGTTTCTATGGCTACACCTTC	CASSEEGGGFYGYTF
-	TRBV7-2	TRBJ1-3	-	TGTGCCAGCAGCTTAGTAGGGTCTGGAAACACCATATATTTT	CASSLVGSGNTIYF
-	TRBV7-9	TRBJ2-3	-	TGTGCCAGCAGCGTGGAGCAGAGCACAGATACGCAGTATTTT	CASSVEQSTDTQYF
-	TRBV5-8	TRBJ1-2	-	TGTGCCAGCGGTGGTGTTCACCCACGAGAGACCTATGTCTACACCTTC	CASGGVHPRETYVYTF
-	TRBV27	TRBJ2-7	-	TGTGCCAGCAGTTGGGGAAGCGGGACATCCTACGAGCAGTACTTC	CASSWGSGTSYEQYF
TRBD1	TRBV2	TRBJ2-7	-	TGTGCCAGCAGCTCAGGGACAGCCTACGAGCAGTACTTC	CASSSGTAYEQYF
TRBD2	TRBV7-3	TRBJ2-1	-	TGTGCCAGCAGCTTAGGCGGAGGACTAGCGGGAGGGGTTGAGCAGTTCTTC	CASSLGGGLAGGVEQFF
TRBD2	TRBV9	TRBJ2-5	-	TGTGCCAGCAGCGTAGGTCTTGCGGGAGAGAAAGGAGAGACCCAGTACTTC	CASSVGLAGEKGETQYF
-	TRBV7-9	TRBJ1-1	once	TGTGCCAGCAGCTTAGTCCCAGGGGCTTTCTTT	CASSLVPGAFF
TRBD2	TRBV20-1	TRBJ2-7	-	TGCAGTCCGGGACTAGCGAGAGAGCAGTACTTC	CSPGLAREQYF
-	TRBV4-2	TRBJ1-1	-	TGTGCCAGCAGTGCTAAAGAGAACACTGAAGCTTTCTTT	CASSAKENTEAFF
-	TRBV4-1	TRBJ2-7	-	TGCGCCAGCAGCCAAGATCGTCCGCCTGGCTACGAGCAGTACTTC	CASSQDRPPGYEQYF
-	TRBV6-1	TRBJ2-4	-	TGTGCCAGCAGTGACAGGGAGGCCCTAAACATTCAGTACTTC	CASSDREALNIQYF
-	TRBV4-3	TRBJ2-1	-	TGCGCCAGCAGCCAACCCAGTATATACAATGAGCAGTTCTTC	CASSQPSIYNEQFF
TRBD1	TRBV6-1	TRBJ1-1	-	TGTGCCAGCAGCCTACAGGGGCCGGGCACTGAAGCTTTCTTT	CASSLQGPGTEAFF
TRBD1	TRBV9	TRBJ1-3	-	TGTGCCAGCAGCGTAGCCGGGACAGGCTCTGGAAACACCATATATTTT	CASSVAGTGSGNTIYF
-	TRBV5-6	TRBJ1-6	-	TGTGCCAGCAGCTTGTCGGAGTTAAGCTCCTATAATTCACCCCTCCACTTT	CASSLSELSSYNSPLHF
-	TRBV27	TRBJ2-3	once	TGTGCCAGCAGCACAAGACCGTCAGATACGCAGTATTTT	CASSTRPSDTQYF
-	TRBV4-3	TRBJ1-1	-	TGCGCCAGCAGCCAAGATTGGGGTCTTGAAGCTTTCTTT	CASSQDWGLEAFF
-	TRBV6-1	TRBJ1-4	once	TGTGCCAGCAGTGAGGTGCGTCCAACTAATGAAAAACTGTTTTTT	CASSEVRPTNEKLFF
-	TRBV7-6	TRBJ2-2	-	TGTGCCAGCAGCAGGGGAGAGTACACCGGGGAGCTGTTTTTT	CASSRGEYTGELFF
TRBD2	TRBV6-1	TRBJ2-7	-	TGTGCCAGCAGTGGGACTAGGTACAACGAGCAGTACTTC	CASSGTRYNEQYF
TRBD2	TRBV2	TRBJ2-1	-	TGTGCCAGCCGAGAAAGATATAATAGAGCGGGAGGGGGCAATGAGCAGTTCTTC	CASRERYNRAGGGNEQFF
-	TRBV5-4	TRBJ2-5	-	TGTGCCAGCGGGAGGACTCAAGAGACCCAGTACTTC	CASGRTQETQYF
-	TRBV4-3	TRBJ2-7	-	TGCGCCAGCAGCCAAGGGACCGCCAGCTCCTACGAGCAGTACTTC	CASSQGTASSYEQYF
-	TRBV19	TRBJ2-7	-	TGTGCCAGTAGTTTCCAGGGACTCCACGAGCAGTACTTC	CASSFQGLHEQYF
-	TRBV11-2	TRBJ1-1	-	TGTGCCAGCAGCGGACACTGGGCGAACACTGAAGCTTTCTTT	CASSGHWANTEAFF
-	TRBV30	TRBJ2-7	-	TGTGCCTGGAGTCCCCCCAACCTTAAATCTTACGAGCAGTACTTC	CAWSPPNLKSYEQYF
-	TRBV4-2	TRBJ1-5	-	TGTGCCAGCAGCCACGGGGGAAGCAATCAGCCCCAGCATTTT	CASSHGGSNQPQHF
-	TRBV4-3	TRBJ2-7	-	TGCGCCAGCAGCCAAGATTGGACTAAATCAGGCGAGGAGCAGTACTTC	CASSQDWTKSGEEQYF
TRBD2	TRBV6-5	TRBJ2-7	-	TGTGCCAGCAGTAACAAGCGGGAGGGCCATTACGAGCAGTACTTC	CASSNKREGHYEQYF
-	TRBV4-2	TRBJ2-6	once	TGTGCCAGCAGCCAAGAGGGGGCTGGGGCCAACGTCCTGACTTTC	CASSQEGAGANVLTF